Each of the 8 T cell receptor beta chains below was sequenced from the same sample in a study of T cells in women clearing cervical HPV infection (dated by TCRdb to the late 2010s). The library came from the immunoSEQ multiplex PCR assay. The table was pulled from immuneACCESS by TCRdb, which kept in-frame rearrangements only. Such tables lose some clones; where checked, under half of the loss comes from unresolved V genes, and the rest has no known cause. The table for this sample records tens of thousands of clones. The ten most abundant clones make up 9.5% to 10% of the sample. The sequencing sample was made of blood buffy coat. These receptors originate from a woman between 18 and 70 years old with a cervical HPV16 infection that either progressed to CIN3+ or cleared (not recorded which).

CDR3 bases read: TGTGCCAGCAGCCCGGGGGATGAA. Its translation: CASSPGDE. In full, the CDR3 is CASSPGDEAFF. The chain joins TRBV11-3 to TRBJ1-1, with TRBD1 as a possible D gene (5 bases). The CDR3 is cut off 3 residues early in the read; its end comes from the germline J gene. Germline V gene sequence: CDR1 SGHNT, CDR2 YENEEA. The CDR3 has 11 residues. Trimming shortened V by 5 bases and J by 7 bases, and 8 bases separated the two germline ends.

A word on this clone: Read sequence stops 3 residues before the CDR3 end, and the germline J gene provides the missing end. This chain uses TRBV19 with TRBJ1-2; D gene ambiguous. The germline V gene has CDR1 LNHDA and CDR2 SQIVND (reference sequence). The CDR3 has 12 residues. V was pared by 6 bases and J by 4 bases, with 9 bases between. The CDR3 here is CASSSNFYGYTF. CDR3 bases read: TGTGCCAGTAGCTCTAACTTCTATGGC.

Worth noting for this clone: Coverage ceases 3 residues before the CDR3 finishes, and the germline J gene fills in the end. This chain joins TRBV24-1 and TRBJ2-3; the match to TRBD2 covers 10 bases. This CDR3 has 15 amino acids. The germline V gene has CDR1 KGHDR and CDR2 SFDVKD. The V segment lost 5 bases and the J segment 6 bases; nucleotides outside the gene matches: 7. The CDR3 bases that were read are TGTGCCACCAGTGTTCTAGCGGGAGATGAGGATACG. This sequence encodes CATSVLAGDEDT. The CDR3 reads in full as CATSVLAGDEDTQYF.

As concerns this clone: Coverage ceases 3 residues before the CDR3 finishes, and the germline J gene fills in the end. This chain connects TRBV7-9 to TRBJ1-1; D is perhaps TRBD1 (5 bases). The V gene lost 5 bases and the J gene lost 5 bases, with 15 bases spanning the gap. This CDR3 has 14 residues. The germline gives CDR1 SEHNR, CDR2 FQNEAQ (reference sequence). CDR3 DNA, as far as it was read: TGTGCCAGCAGCGAGAGGGAGGGGCGGACTGAA. It codes for CASSEREGRTE. In full, the CDR3 reads CASSEREGRTEAFF.

As for this clone: The read halts 3 residues ahead of the CDR3 end, with the missing end drawn from the germline J gene. This sequence joins TRBV7-6 and TRBJ2-7; TRBD2 matches at 9 bases. Trimming at V came to 6 bases and at J to 4 bases, leaving 10 bases not matched to a gene. Germline V gene sequence: CDR1 SGHVS, CDR2 FNYEAQ. The CDR3 loop spans 15 amino acids. CDR3 in amino acids: CASSLQGGGAYEQYF. CDR3 DNA, as far as it was read: TGTGCCAGCAGTCTCCAGGGCGGGGGGGCTTACGAG.

As concerns this clone: The CDR3 extends 3 residues past the end of the read, so its final part is completed from the germline J gene. The V and J genes are TRBV5-6 and TRBJ1-4; TRBD1 might be the D (6 bases). This CDR3 has 14 amino acids. Trimming pared 4 bases from V and 7 bases from J, leaving 14 bases between. Germline V CDR1 and CDR2: SGHDT, YYEEEE. The DNA read from the CDR3 is TGTGCCAGCAGCGACGCGCCCAGGGGTGAAAAA. This codes for CASSDAPRGEK. The whole CDR3 protein reads CASSDAPRGEKLFF.

Notes on this clone: The read falls 3 residues short of the CDR3 end, and the missing part is taken from the germline J gene. The chain employs TRBV9 and TRBJ2-2; no reliable D call. Germline CDR1 SGDLS, CDR2 YYNGEE. The CDR3 runs to 15 residues. Trimming pared 0 bases from V and 1 base from J, leaving 7 bases between. The sequenced part of the CDR3 DNA is TGTGCCAGCAGCGTAGAGGCAGGGAACACCGGGGAG. Translating it yields CASSVEAGNTGE. The whole CDR3 is CASSVEAGNTGELFF.

Remarks on this clone: The CDR3 goes on 3 residues after the read ends, and that part is filled in from the germline J gene. This rearrangement joins TRBV7-2 to TRBJ2-7; D is possibly TRBD1 (6 bases). Germline loops: CDR1 SGHTA, CDR2 FQGNSA. The CDR3 covers 14 residues. V dropped 2 bases and J dropped 5 bases, with 13 bases sitting between them. The CDR3 DNA, read in part, is TGTGCCAGCAGCTTATTCGGCAGGGGTGACGAG. This sequence encodes CASSLFGRGDE. The whole CDR3 sequence reads CASSLFGRGDEQYF.